The 24 T cell receptor delta chains below all came from one sample that was sequenced in a study of gamma-delta T cells after stem cell transplantation. TCRdb re-processed the RT-PCR reads via CATT. The repertoire holds around 1,200 delta-chain clones, with 7.5% to 9.5% as singletons. The sample consisted of gamma-delta T cells. Receptors were obtained from a human donor. It is not recorded whose cells these are; they may come from a transplant donor.

CDR3 DNA sequence: TGTGCCTGTGACACACTCTGGGGGATACCCGCGGTAGACACCGATAAACTCATCTTT. As protein: CACDTLWGIPAVDTDKLIF. The chain uses TRDV2 and TRDJ1; 11 bases align to TRDD3. The J segment lost 0 bases and the V segment lost 1 base, leaving 12 bases of the junction unmatched. Germline loops: CDR1 GEAIGNYY, CDR2 EKD. CDR3 length equals 19 residues.

Concerning this clone itself: The protein in TCRdb stems from a much larger clone and differs at residue 5 from this DNA's translation, likely a read error; here the protein is translated from the DNA. The V and J genes are TRDV2 and TRDJ1, with D unclear. V was clipped by 3 bases and J by 2 bases, with 12 bases between them. The germline gives CDR1 GEAIGNYY, CDR2 EKD. CDR3 length: 14 residues. The CDR3 sequence: CACDPVMATDKLIF. The CDR3 DNA reads TGTGCCTGTGACCCCGTTATGGCGACCGATAAACTCATCTTT.

This clone showed up just a few times. The TCRdb record carries a much larger clone's protein, which differs from this DNA's translation at residue 3; a read error is the likely cause, and the protein listed here is the DNA translation. V is TRAV23/DV6 and J is TRDJ1; D is ambiguous. Looked up from germline, CDR1 is NTAFDY and CDR2 is IRPDVSE (reference sequence). The CDR3 loop spans 9 amino acids. V was pared by 7 bases and J by 2 bases, with 3 bases between. CDR3 protein: CAPTDKLIF. CDR3 sequence (DNA): TGTGCACCTACCGATAAACTCATCTTT. The complete variable domain, with remaining parts taken from reference TRAV23/DV6 and TRDJ1, reads QQQVKQSPQSLIVQKGGISIINCAYENTAFDYFPWYQQFPGKGPALLIAIRPDVSEKKEGRFTISFNKSAKQFSLHIMDSQPGDSATYFCAPTDKLIFGKGTRVTVEP.

This clone was counted only a few times. The chain joins TRDV2 to TRDJ1, with 9 bases aligning to TRDD2. CDR3 length equals 20 residues. CDR1 and CDR2 from the germline V gene are GEAIGNYY and EKD. J lost 2 bases, V lost 0 bases, and 18 bases had no gene match. CDR3: CACDTLPSYEGGKPTDKLIF. The DNA for the CDR3 is TGTGCCTGTGACACCTTGCCTTCCTACGAGGGGGGGAAACCTACCGATAAACTCATCTTT.

This chain uses TRDV2 with TRDJ1, with TRDD3 matching 7 bases. Trimming cost V 3 bases and J 4 bases; bases outside gene matches: 19. The CDR3 has 18 amino acids. Germline CDR1 is GEAIGNYY and CDR2 is EKD. CDR3 DNA sequence: TGTGCCTGTGACCCTGTGGGGGAACCACTTAGACTGGGCGATAAACTCATCTTT. It is translated as CACDPVGEPLRLGDKLIF.

This clone was observed a few times. TCRdb shows a much larger clone's protein in place of this DNA's translation, and the two differ at residue 8, likely through a read error; the protein shown is translated from the DNA. The rearrangement links TRDV2 to TRDJ1; tentative D call: TRDD3 (5 bases). Deletions cut 3 bases from V and 0 bases from J, with 19 bases between. The CDR3 extends over 17 amino acids. CDR1 is GEAIGNYY and CDR2 is EKD in the germline V gene. CDR3 DNA sequence: TGTGCCTGTGACCCGTTATGGGAGATACAGTACACCGATAAACTCATCTTT. Translated: CACDPLWEIQYTDKLIF.

This clone was counted between two and nine times. This chain uses TRDV2 with TRDJ1; D uncertain. Trimming removed 0 bases at V and 1 base at J, with 14 bases between. The CDR3 loop spans 16 amino acids. Per the germline V gene, CDR1 is GEAIGNYY and CDR2 is EKD. The CDR3 spells CACDTVNNLRTDKLIF. CDR3 nucleotides: TGTGCCTGTGACACCGTTAATAATCTGCGCACCGATAAACTCATCTTT.

This clone was counted between two and nine times. A far bigger clonotype differs at one base, so this is likely a read error. Other DNA sequences in the sample encode the same CDR3. V usage is TRAV23/DV6 and J usage is TRDJ1, with unresolved D. Germline CDR1 and CDR2: NTAFDY and IRPDVSE (reference sequence). This CDR3 has 9 residues. The CDR3 is CAATDKLIF. DNA of the CDR3: TGTGCAGCTACCGACAAACTCATCTTT. Drawing the rest from reference TRAV23/DV6 and TRDJ1, the complete variable domain is QQQVKQSPQSLIVQKGGISIINCAYENTAFDYFPWYQQFPGKGPALLIAIRPDVSEKKEGRFTISFNKSAKQFSLHIMDSQPGDSATYFCAATDKLIFGKGTRVTVEP.

About this clone: The likely explanation is a read error, given a far larger clone one base away. The sample has other DNA sequences that encode this CDR3 too. V and J are TRDV2 and TRDJ1, with 12 bases matching TRDD3. V was pared by 0 bases and J by 5 bases, with 21 bases of the junction left unmatched. CDR3 length: 21 amino acids. The V gene's germline CDR1 is GEAIGNYY and CDR2 EKD. CDR3: CACDTHGLTGGYLSTTDKLIF. DNA for the CDR3: TGTGCCTGTGACACCCACGGATTAACTGGGGGATACCTGAGTACCACTGATAAACTCATCTTT.

The table lists this clone with a few counts. The sample holds other DNA sequences that translate to the same CDR3. The chain carries TRDV2 and TRDJ3; 9 nucleotides agree with TRDD3. From germline, CDR1 is GEAIGNYY and CDR2 EKD. This CDR3 comprises 18 residues. With 0 bases clipped from V and 1 base from J, the junction kept 3 bases outside the gene matches. The CDR3 reads CACDTVGDSSWDTRQMFF. The CDR3 coding sequence is TGTGCCTGTGACACCGTGGGGGATAGTTCCTGGGACACCCGACAGATGTTTTTC.

This clone was picked up a small number of times. The TCRdb protein, from a much larger clone, departs from this DNA's translation at residue 3, likely by read error; the protein shown derives from the DNA. The rearrangement joins TRDV2 to TRDJ1, with 12 bases matching TRDD3. The germline gives CDR1 GEAIGNYY, CDR2 EKD. CDR3 length equals 21 residues. The CDR3 DNA is TGTGCCCGTGACACTCTGAGGGGACTGGGGGATACAGAGTCGGGCACCGATAAACTCATCTTT. Translation gives CARDTLRGLGDTESGTDKLIF.

J is TRDJ1 and V is TRDV2; 12 nucleotides match TRDD3. Germline CDR1 is GEAIGNYY and CDR2 is EKD. This CDR3 contains 16 residues. With V trimmed by 3 bases and J by 6 bases, 10 bases remained unmatched. The DNA for the CDR3 is TGTGCCTGTGACTCTCTGGGGGATACGGAGGCATATAAACTCATCTTT. It specifies CACDSLGDTEAYKLIF.

A few counts support this clone. The chain employs TRDV2 and TRDJ1, with 12 bases lining up with TRDD3. Germline V gives CDR1 GEAIGNYY, CDR2 EKD. Losses at the gene ends were 1 base for V and 4 bases for J; bases not matched to a gene: 6. CDR3 size: 16 residues. CDR3 DNA: TGTGCCTGTGACACGATAACTGGGGGATACCACGATAAACTCATCTTT. Its translation is CACDTITGGYHDKLIF.

As for this clone: At one boundary the junction diverges from the germline segment, which might be a read error. This chain joins TRDV2 and TRDJ1, with 13 bases identical to TRDD3. The CDR3 sequence is 19 residues long. In germline, CDR1 is GEAIGNYY, CDR2 EKD. The DNA of the CDR3 is TGTGCCTGTGACCTACTACTGGGGGATACGCGGAGGTCGCCCGATAACCTCATCTTT. It yields the protein CACDLLLGDTRRSPDNLIF.

The chain recombines TRDV2 with TRDJ1, with 9 positions matching TRDD3. CDR1 GEAIGNYY and CDR2 EKD come from the germline V gene. This CDR3 comprises 16 residues. Germline trimming cut 3 bases from V and 0 bases from J; bases unmatched to any gene: 7. The CDR3 DNA is TGTGCCTGTGACCCCCTGGGGGATCGGAACACCGATAAACTCATCTTT. Translating it yields CACDPLGDRNTDKLIF.

This clone was recorded a few times. A read error is likely here: a far larger clone is one base away. The chain carries TRDV2 and TRDJ3; 13 nucleotides match TRDD3. The junction had 19 bases not matched to a gene; V was cut back by 0 bases and J by 0 bases. The V gene's germline CDR1 is GEAIGNYY and CDR2 EKD. The CDR3 totals 25 residues. In nucleotides, the CDR3 is TGTGCCTGTGACACCACGGGTACTGGGGGATACGCCACCAATCCCCGCTCCTGGGACACCCGACAGATGTTTTTC. Amino acid sequence: CACDTTGTGGYATNPRSWDTRQMFF.

This sequence joins TRDV2 and TRDJ1; TRDD3 matches 7 bases. V lost 3 bases to trimming and J lost 5 bases; unmatched junction nucleotides: 11. Germline-derived CDR1 and CDR2 are GEAIGNYY and EKD. The CDR3 covers 15 residues. CDR3 nucleotides: TGTGCCTGTGACGGACTGGGGACATTGGAGGATAAACTCATCTTT. Translating it yields CACDGLGTLEDKLIF.

Regarding this clone: The protein TCRdb lists belongs to a much larger clone and differs from this DNA's translation at residue 8, which points to a read error; the protein shown is made from the DNA. The V and J genes are TRDV2 and TRDJ1; D is unclear. Germline lookup yields CDR1 GEAIGNYY and CDR2 EKD. The V and J ends lost 0 bases and 2 bases respectively, with 9 bases between them. The CDR3 totals 14 residues. The CDR3 DNA follows: TGTGCCTGTGACACCGTTATGGTGACCGATAAACTCATCTTT. Translation gives CACDTVMVTDKLIF.

With regard to this clone: TCRdb attributes to this sequence the protein of a much larger clone, which differs from the DNA translation at residue 3; a read error is likely, and the protein displayed is translated from the DNA. The chain couples TRDV2 to TRDJ1; D is undetermined. In germline, CDR1 is GEAIGNYY, CDR2 EKD. This CDR3 comprises 15 residues. The CDR3 DNA reads TGTGCCCGTGACACGCTTACCCGTAACACCGATAAACTCATCTTT. Amino acids: CARDTLTRNTDKLIF.

A few counts support this clone. A far larger clone is one base from this, pointing to a likely read error. Other DNA sequences in the sample encode the same CDR3. The V and J genes are TRDV2 and TRDJ1, with 9 positions matching TRDD3. The CDR3 consists of 17 residues. Germline CDR1 GEAIGNYY, CDR2 EKD. The CDR3 protein is CACDTLGDSLITDKLIF. The DNA of the CDR3 is TGTGCCTGCGACACTCTGGGGGATTCCTTGATCACCGATAAACTCATCTTT.

About this clone: The protein in TCRdb stems from a much larger clone and differs at residue 10 from this DNA's translation, likely a read error; here the protein is translated from the DNA. J is TRDJ1 and V is TRDV2; D tentatively reads TRDD2 or TRDD3 (5 bases each). The CDR3 sequence is 15 residues long. Trimming stripped 1 base from V and 4 bases from J, with 15 bases between. Germline V gene data show CDR1 as GEAIGNYY and CDR2 as EKD. The CDR3: CACDTVGTYIDKLIF. CDR3 bases: TGTGCCTGTGACACTGTGGGGACCTACATCGATAAACTCATCTTT.

This clone was picked up a small number of times. V usage is TRDV2 and J usage is TRDJ3; the match to TRDD3 covers 13 bases. The CDR3 is made up of 20 amino acids. Germline V CDR1 and CDR2: GEAIGNYY, EKD. Trimming removed 0 bases from V and 2 bases from J; junction bases left unmatched: 6. CDR3 coding DNA: TGTGCCTGTGACACCGTAGCGACTGGGGGATACGCCTGGGACACCCGACAGATGTTTTTC. It is translated as CACDTVATGGYAWDTRQMFF.

This clone was detected a few times. TCRdb's protein, taken from a much larger clone, differs from this DNA's translation at residue 9, likely owing to a read error; the protein displayed comes from the DNA. The rearrangement links TRDV2 to TRDJ1; D is unresolved. The CDR3 loop spans 14 amino acids. CDR1 and CDR2 (germline): GEAIGNYY, EKD. Trimming pared 0 bases from V and 4 bases from J, leaving 11 bases between. CDR3 sequence (DNA): TGTGCCTGTGACACCGTTATGGCGATCGATAAACTCATCTTT. Residues: CACDTVMAIDKLIF.

This clone rates as large. Other DNA sequences of this sample code for an identical CDR3. V gene TRDV2 combines with J gene TRDJ1; 8 bases are a match to TRDD3. J was trimmed by 3 bases and V by 3 bases; bases with no gene match: 8. In germline, CDR1 is GEAIGNYY, CDR2 EKD. This CDR3 has 15 amino acids. This CDR3 reads CACDSLLGASDKLIF. The CDR3 DNA reads TGTGCCTGTGACTCCCTACTGGGGGCCTCCGATAAACTCATCTTT.